This T cell receptor beta chain was identified during a study of blood T cell repertoires in COVID-19. Across the whole study: Sites across the United States, Italy and Spain contributed samples from acute and convalescent COVID-19.

Original analysis: Estimated nucleated cell counts came from reference gene primer amplification. The repertoire was sequenced with immunoSEQ multiplex PCR; TCRdb's copy has only in-frame clones and lacks some. V, J and clone size reflect that table, while D and trimming were determined from the DNA. The data show roughly 250,000 clones, around four fifths seen once. V shed 4 bases, J shed 7 bases, and the junction held 13 bases outside the gene matches. Germline lookup yields CDR1 LGHDT and CDR2 YNNKEL (reference sequence). The CDR3 length is 16 residues. The origin of this receptor is an older woman with active or convalescent COVID-19. The chain joins TRBV3-1 (or the pseudogene TRBV3-2) to TRBJ2-5; 9 bases line up with TRBD2. Sequenced material: peripheral blood. The CDR3 nucleotides are TGTGCCAGCAGCCCCTCAGGGGCGGGGGGGCATGGGACCCAGTACTTC. Its translation is CASSPSGAGGHGTQYF.